This is a list of T cell receptor beta chains from one sample in a study of monozygotic twins with inflammatory bowel disease. TCRdb derives one entry per CDR3 protein from the 5' RACE reads, leaving out DNA. The repertoire table contains about 380,000 distinct CDR3 sequences. Specimen: blood. These TCRs come from a human donor with ulcerative colitis or Crohn's disease, or a healthy co-twin of an affected twin (not recorded which). CDR3s include the opening cysteine and the closing phenylalanine or tryptophan.

TRBV19,TRBJ1-1,CASTARNTLGTEAFF
TRBV9,TRBJ2-2,CASSDRQGASGELFF
TRBV19,TRBJ1-4,CASSSTGAGNEKLFF
TRBV16,TRBJ1-1,CASSQSRVGGEAFF
TRBV5-1,TRBJ2-1,CASSLTGGVDNEQFF
TRBV15,TRBJ1-1,CATMGQGAEDTEAFF
TRBV20-1,TRBJ2-3,CSARDARDRSTDTQYF
TRBV4-3,TRBJ2-3,CASSQGTTRLTDTQYF
TRBV11-2,TRBJ2-4,CASSSGAKNIQYF
TRBV5-6,TRBJ2-3,CASSLRGPGGDTQYF
TRBV4-3,TRBJ2-1,CASSQGGGYEQFF
TRBV7-2,TRBJ1-2,CASSLDPQGGYTF
TRBV4-3,TRBJ2-6,CASSQDSPGIFSGANVLTF
TRBV7-2,TRBJ2-2,CASLPARGNTGELFF
TRBV18,TRBJ2-1,CASSPVQYNEQFF
TRBV9,TRBJ1-1,CASNRQGEDTEAFF
TRBV7-3,TRBJ2-1,CASSLGGGGADEQFF
TRBV4-3,TRBJ2-7,CASSQVEGVPYEQYF
TRBV10-3,TRBJ2-3,CAISENPMGGSTDTQYF
TRBV10-3,TRBJ2-5,CAISVRTGGETQYF
TRBV6-5,TRBJ1-2,CASSWEDRGFNGYTF
TRBV20-1,TRBJ1-4,CSATTRGANNEKLFF
TRBV7-2,TRBJ2-7,CASSPAGGRSPYEQYF
TRBV11-2,TRBJ2-7,CASSPAQYSGEQYF
TRBV13,TRBJ2-7,CASSPQGQGDYEQYF
TRBV5-4,TRBJ1-2,CASSLGRGMNYGYTF
TRBV5-1,TRBJ2-7,CASSLVSGVIYEQYF
TRBV6-4,TRBJ2-7,CASSDSYLAGELYEQYF
TRBV6-6,TRBJ1-1,CASSLRGGSTEAFF
TRBV12-3/TRBV12-4,TRBJ1-6,CASSLEAATLHF
TRBV7-9,TRBJ2-5,CASSLSLGKQETQYF
TRBV5-1,TRBJ2-3,CASSSPQGFLSTDTQYF
TRBV5-1,TRBJ1-4,CASRRQGGAEEKLFF
TRBV11-1,TRBJ2-1,CASSLARGRGNPYNEQFF
TRBV4-3,TRBJ2-2,CASAPGQTTNTGELFF
TRBV7-2,TRBJ2-1,CASRPADSPYNEQFF
TRBV5-5,TRBJ2-2,CASSLTAGSNTGELFF
TRBV5-1,TRBJ2-4,CASSRTPSEAKNIQYF
TRBV2,TRBJ2-1,CASSPDRVSYNEQFF